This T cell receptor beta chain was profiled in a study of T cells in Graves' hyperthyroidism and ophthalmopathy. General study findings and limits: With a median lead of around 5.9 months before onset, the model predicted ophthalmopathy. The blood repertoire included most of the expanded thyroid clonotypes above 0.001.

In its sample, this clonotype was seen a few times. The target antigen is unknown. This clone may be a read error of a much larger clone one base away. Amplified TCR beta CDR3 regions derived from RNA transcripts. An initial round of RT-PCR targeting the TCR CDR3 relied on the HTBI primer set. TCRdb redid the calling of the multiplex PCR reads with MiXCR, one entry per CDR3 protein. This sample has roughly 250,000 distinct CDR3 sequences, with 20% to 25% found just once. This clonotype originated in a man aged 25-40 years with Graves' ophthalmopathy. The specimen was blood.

The CDR3 spells CASSRGSDTQYF. The CDR3 DNA reads as TGTGCCAGCAGCCGAGGTTCAGATACGCAGTATTTT. The chain links TRBV3-1 to TRBJ2-3; D is undetermined. The length of the CDR3 is 12 residues. Trimming stripped 4 bases from V and 4 bases from J, with 6 bases between. CDR1 and CDR2 from the germline V gene are LGHDT and YNNKEL (reference sequence).